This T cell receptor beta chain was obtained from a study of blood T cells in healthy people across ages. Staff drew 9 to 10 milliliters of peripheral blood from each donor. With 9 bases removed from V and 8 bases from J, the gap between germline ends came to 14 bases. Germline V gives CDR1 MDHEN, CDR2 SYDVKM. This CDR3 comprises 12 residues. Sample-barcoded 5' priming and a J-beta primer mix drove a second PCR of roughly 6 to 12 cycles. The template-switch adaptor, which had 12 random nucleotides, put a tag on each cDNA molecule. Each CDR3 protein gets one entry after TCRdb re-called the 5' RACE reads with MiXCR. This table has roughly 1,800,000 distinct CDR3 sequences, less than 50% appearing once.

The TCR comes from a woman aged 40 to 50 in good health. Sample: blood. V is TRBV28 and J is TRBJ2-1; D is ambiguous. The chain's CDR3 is CASGALSDEQFF. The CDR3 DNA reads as TGTGCCAGTGGAGCCTTATCGGATGAGCAGTTCTTC.